Listed below are T cell receptor beta chains from one sample, sequenced in a study of Graves' ophthalmopathy and Graves' hyperthyroidism. MiXCR, applied by TCRdb to the multiplex PCR reads, yields one record per CDR3 protein. The table includes roughly 160,000 distinct CDR3 sequences, roughly two fifths detected once. Sequencing used peripheral blood. The receptor source for this set is a man younger than 45 with Graves' ophthalmopathy. The CDR3 runs from the conserved cysteine through the conserved F or W. The order of the fields is D gene, CDR3 length, clone size, V gene, J gene, CDR3 DNA, CDR3 protein. D genes are given only for firm matches. Size values are once, few and many counts, or a class for expanded clones, and some rows have none.

-	17	many	TRBV7-8	TRBJ2-5	TGTGCCAGCAGCTTAGCGCGGGTGCAAGTGCCCCAAGAGACCCAGTACTTC	CASSLARVQVPQETQYF
TRBD1	14	-	TRBV12-3/TRBV12-4	TRBJ1-5	TGTGCCAGCAGTCGGGACAGCTTAAATCAGCCCCAGCATTTT	CASSRDSLNQPQHF
TRBD1	14	-	TRBV6-1	TRBJ2-7	TGTGCCAGCAGCTTGACAGGGGACCTCTACGAGCAGTACTTC	CASSLTGDLYEQYF
-	13	-	TRBV6-1	TRBJ1-2	TGTGCCAGCAGTGAATCGGTCCGGCGGGGCTACACCTTC	CASSESVRRGYTF
-	14	-	TRBV12-3/TRBV12-4	TRBJ2-7	TGTGCCAGCAGTTTACGGCACGACACCTACGAGCAGTACTTC	CASSLRHDTYEQYF
TRBD1	17	-	TRBV6-1	TRBJ1-5	TGTGCCAGCAGTGAAGCTCGGACAGGGAATAGCAATCAGCCCCAGCATTTT	CASSEARTGNSNQPQHF
-	15	many	TRBV3-1	TRBJ2-7	TGTGCCAGCAGCCCCCAGGGAACGATGACCAACGAGCAGTACTTC	CASSPQGTMTNEQYF
TRBD2	14	few	TRBV6-2/TRBV6-3	TRBJ2-7	TGTGCCAGCCAGTCAGCGGGAGTTGTCGACGAGCAGTACTTC	CASQSAGVVDEQYF
-	13	many	TRBV12-3/TRBV12-4	TRBJ1-2	TGTGCCAGCAGCTTCAGGACGAACTATGGCTACACCTTC	CASSFRTNYGYTF
-	13	many	TRBV7-2	TRBJ1-3	TGTGCCAGCAGCTTAGTTTCCGGAAACACCATATATTTT	CASSLVSGNTIYF
TRBD2	17	-	TRBV12-3/TRBV12-4	TRBJ2-7	TGTGCCAGCAGTCCCGTTTTCGGACTAGCGGGGGGGGACGAGCAGTACTTC	CASSPVFGLAGGDEQYF
TRBD2	13	-	TRBV27	TRBJ2-7	TGTGCCAGCAAGCGAGCGGGAGTCTACGAGCAGTACTTC	CASKRAGVYEQYF
-	16	many	TRBV4-3	TRBJ2-2	TGCGCCAGCAGCCACCATGCCCCAGGGAGGACCGGGGAGCTGTTTTTT	CASSHHAPGRTGELFF
TRBD2	16	many	TRBV6-2/TRBV6-3	TRBJ2-7	TGTGCCAGCAGTCACCCCGGGACTAGCGGGAGGGACGAGCAGTACTTC	CASSHPGTSGRDEQYF
-	16	many	TRBV11-2	TRBJ1-6	TGTGCCAGCAGCTCACCCCTTATCGGGATGAATTCACCCCTCCACTTT	CASSSPLIGMNSPLHF
TRBD2	15	many	TRBV12-3/TRBV12-4	TRBJ2-7	TGTGCCAGCAGTTTCCCGGGACTAGCGGGCTACGAGCAGTACTTC	CASSFPGLAGYEQYF